The rows below give T cell receptor beta chains drawn from one sample of a study of blood T cells in healthy people across ages. TCRdb reprocessed the 5' RACE reads with MiXCR, giving one entry per CDR3 protein. The data show around 1,500,000 distinct CDR3 sequences, about 40% seen once. The sample comprised blood. The source is a woman under 30 in good health. The CDR3 runs from the conserved cysteine through the conserved F or W. D genes are given only for firm matches. Some rows mark clone size as missing; the rest say once, few, many or name a class of expanded clone.

d_call: NA
cdr3_length: 13
clone_size: few
v_call: TRBV20-1
j_call: TRBJ1-2
cdr3_nt: TGCAGTGCTACATCACAGGGCAACTATGGCTACACCTTC
cdr3_aa: CSATSQGNYGYTF

d_call: NA
cdr3_length: 14
clone_size: NA
v_call: TRBV7-3
j_call: TRBJ1-2
cdr3_nt: TGTGCCAGCAGTCCTCAACCAGGGTCCTATGGCTACACCTTC
cdr3_aa: CASSPQPGSYGYTF

d_call: TRBD1
cdr3_length: 13
clone_size: few
v_call: TRBV9
j_call: TRBJ1-2
cdr3_nt: TGTGCCAGCAGCGTGACCCCGGGACAGGGATACACCTTC
cdr3_aa: CASSVTPGQGYTF

d_call: TRBD1
cdr3_length: 15
clone_size: NA
v_call: TRBV29-1
j_call: TRBJ2-3
cdr3_nt: TGCAGCGTCAGACAGGGGCCATCGTCGGCAGATACGCAGTATTTT
cdr3_aa: CSVRQGPSSADTQYF

d_call: TRBD1
cdr3_length: 14
clone_size: few
v_call: TRBV29-1
j_call: TRBJ1-1
cdr3_nt: TGCAGCGGGGGGACAGGGACCGGCGGCACTGAAGCTTTCTTT
cdr3_aa: CSGGTGTGGTEAFF

d_call: NA
cdr3_length: 17
clone_size: NA
v_call: TRBV3-1
j_call: TRBJ2-7
cdr3_nt: TGTGCCAGCAGCCAAGCGTCTCCGACTGCGGGCTCCTACGAGCAGTACTTC
cdr3_aa: CASSQASPTAGSYEQYF

d_call: TRBD1
cdr3_length: 13
clone_size: once
v_call: TRBV30
j_call: TRBJ1-4
cdr3_nt: TGTGCCTGGAGTCAACGGGACAGGGATCAACTGTTTTTT
cdr3_aa: CAWSQRDRDQLFF

d_call: TRBD2
cdr3_length: 17
clone_size: once
v_call: TRBV7-3
j_call: TRBJ2-3
cdr3_nt: TGTGCCAGCAGCTTAGTGGGGACTAGCGGGGGCACAGATACGCAGTATTTT
cdr3_aa: CASSLVGTSGGTDTQYF

d_call: TRBD2
cdr3_length: 18
clone_size: NA
v_call: TRBV19
j_call: TRBJ2-1
cdr3_nt: TGTGCCAGTAGCATAGCCGTCGGACTAGCGGGAGACTACAATGAGCAGTTCTTC
cdr3_aa: CASSIAVGLAGDYNEQFF

d_call: NA
cdr3_length: 18
clone_size: NA
v_call: TRBV25-1
j_call: TRBJ1-4
cdr3_nt: TGTGCCAGCAGTGAATATTCGGGGGGCTTCGCAACTAATGAAAAACTGTTTTTT
cdr3_aa: CASSEYSGGFATNEKLFF

d_call: TRBD1
cdr3_length: 15
clone_size: NA
v_call: TRBV5-1
j_call: TRBJ2-7
cdr3_nt: TGCGCCAGCAGCTCGGGACAGGGTTCGGTGGACGAGCAGTACTTC
cdr3_aa: CASSSGQGSVDEQYF

d_call: NA
cdr3_length: 12
clone_size: few
v_call: TRBV20-1
j_call: TRBJ2-6
cdr3_nt: TGCAGTGCTAGGTCTGGGGCCAACGTCCTGACTTTC
cdr3_aa: CSARSGANVLTF

d_call: TRBD1
cdr3_length: 18
clone_size: NA
v_call: TRBV29-1
j_call: TRBJ2-7
cdr3_nt: TGCAGCGTCCCCCGAATCCGGGACAGGAATCTCTTCTCCTACGAGCAGTACTTC
cdr3_aa: CSVPRIRDRNLFSYEQYF

d_call: NA
cdr3_length: 15
clone_size: NA
v_call: TRBV7-2
j_call: TRBJ2-7
cdr3_nt: TGTGCCAGCAGCTTAGGGACAGTAGTCCTCTACGAGCAGTACTTC
cdr3_aa: CASSLGTVVLYEQYF

d_call: NA
cdr3_length: 12
clone_size: NA
v_call: TRBV5-1
j_call: TRBJ2-5
cdr3_nt: TGCGCCAGCAGCTTTTTGGAAGAGACCCAGTACTTC
cdr3_aa: CASSFLEETQYF

d_call: TRBD1
cdr3_length: 15
clone_size: NA
v_call: TRBV29-1
j_call: TRBJ1-1
cdr3_nt: TGCAGCGTATCGGGACAGCACTCCATGAACACTGAAGCTTTCTTT
cdr3_aa: CSVSGQHSMNTEAFF

d_call: TRBD2
cdr3_length: 15
clone_size: few
v_call: TRBV12-3/TRBV12-4
j_call: TRBJ2-3
cdr3_nt: TGTGCCAGCAGTTCTGGGACTATCTCTCAAGATACGCAGTATTTT
cdr3_aa: CASSSGTISQDTQYF

d_call: NA
cdr3_length: 14
clone_size: NA
v_call: TRBV7-8
j_call: TRBJ2-6
cdr3_nt: TGTGCCAGCAGCTTAGATATTGGGGCCAACGTCCTGACTTTC
cdr3_aa: CASSLDIGANVLTF

d_call: TRBD2
cdr3_length: 18
clone_size: NA
v_call: TRBV7-2
j_call: TRBJ2-4
cdr3_nt: TGTGCCAGCAGCCCCCCGGGTCTCGCGGGAGGGTCCAAAAACATTCAGTACTTC
cdr3_aa: CASSPPGLAGGSKNIQYF

d_call: TRBD1
cdr3_length: 14
clone_size: few
v_call: TRBV20-1
j_call: TRBJ2-7
cdr3_nt: TGCAGTGCACTCGACAGGGGCAGTGTGGGGGGGCAGTACTTC
cdr3_aa: CSALDRGSVGGQYF

d_call: TRBD2
cdr3_length: 13
clone_size: NA
v_call: TRBV6-1
j_call: TRBJ2-3
cdr3_nt: TGTGCCAGCACCCTTCGGGGGGGAGATACGCAGTATTTT
cdr3_aa: CASTLRGGDTQYF

d_call: TRBD1
cdr3_length: 16
clone_size: NA
v_call: TRBV11-2
j_call: TRBJ2-7
cdr3_nt: TGTACCAGCAGCTCGGGCGAGGGACAGGGGTATGACGAGCAGTACTTC
cdr3_aa: CTSSSGEGQGYDEQYF

d_call: NA
cdr3_length: 15
clone_size: NA
v_call: TRBV7-2
j_call: TRBJ2-3
cdr3_nt: TGTGCCAGCAGCGTGCGGCGTCGGTCCGGCGATACGCAGTATTTT
cdr3_aa: CASSVRRRSGDTQYF

d_call: TRBD1
cdr3_length: 16
clone_size: NA
v_call: TRBV18
j_call: TRBJ2-3
cdr3_nt: TGTGCCAGCTCACCATTGAACAGGGGTTCCACAGATACGCAGTATTTT
cdr3_aa: CASSPLNRGSTDTQYF

d_call: NA
cdr3_length: 16
clone_size: NA
v_call: TRBV9
j_call: TRBJ2-3
cdr3_nt: TGTGCCAGCAGCGTAGTCGGGGAGATACTCACAGATACGCAGAATTTT
cdr3_aa: CASSVVGEILTDTQNF

d_call: TRBD2
cdr3_length: 15
clone_size: NA
v_call: TRBV7-9
j_call: TRBJ2-4
cdr3_nt: TGTGCCAGCAGCTCGGGACGGGGGGACGGAAGCATTCAGTACTTC
cdr3_aa: CASSSGRGDGSIQYF

d_call: NA
cdr3_length: 13
clone_size: few
v_call: TRBV4-2
j_call: TRBJ2-7
cdr3_nt: TGTGCCAGTCGGGGCGGGGCTTTCTACGAGCAGTACTTC
cdr3_aa: CASRGGAFYEQYF

d_call: NA
cdr3_length: 15
clone_size: NA
v_call: TRBV5-1
j_call: TRBJ1-2
cdr3_nt: TGCGCCAGCAGCTTGGGTGAGGGACCCCGCTATGGCTACACCTTC
cdr3_aa: CASSLGEGPRYGYTF

d_call: NA
cdr3_length: 13
clone_size: few
v_call: TRBV2
j_call: TRBJ1-2
cdr3_nt: TGTGCCAGCAACGCCCTCACCGGCTATGGCTACACCTTC
cdr3_aa: CASNALTGYGYTF

d_call: NA
cdr3_length: 14
clone_size: NA
v_call: TRBV9
j_call: TRBJ2-5
cdr3_nt: TGTGCCAGCAGCGACGACGCGCGAGGGGAGACCCAGTACTTC
cdr3_aa: CASSDDARGETQYF

d_call: TRBD1
cdr3_length: 13
clone_size: NA
v_call: TRBV20-1
j_call: TRBJ2-7
cdr3_nt: TGCAGTGTCCTGACAGGGAAAGGCCACGAGCAGTACTTC
cdr3_aa: CSVLTGKGHEQYF

d_call: TRBD1
cdr3_length: 14
clone_size: NA
v_call: TRBV29-1
j_call: TRBJ1-2
cdr3_nt: TGCAGCGTTGAGGGGGACAGGGGAAACTATGGCTACACCTTC
cdr3_aa: CSVEGDRGNYGYTF

d_call: TRBD1
cdr3_length: 13
clone_size: NA
v_call: TRBV6-5
j_call: TRBJ2-3
cdr3_nt: TGTGCCAGCAGTTACTCATGGAGACAGGGATTGTATTTT
cdr3_aa: CASSYSWRQGLYF

d_call: NA
cdr3_length: 12
clone_size: NA
v_call: TRBV10-3
j_call: TRBJ1-1
cdr3_nt: TGTGCCATCAGTGCAGGGGTGGCTGAAGCTTTCTTT
cdr3_aa: CAISAGVAEAFF

d_call: TRBD1
cdr3_length: 13
clone_size: once
v_call: TRBV2
j_call: TRBJ2-1
cdr3_nt: TGTGCCTGTGGGACAGGACCCCAAGAGACCCAGTTCTTC
cdr3_aa: CACGTGPQETQFF

d_call: TRBD1
cdr3_length: 17
clone_size: NA
v_call: TRBV7-8
j_call: TRBJ1-2
cdr3_nt: TGTGCCAGCAGCTTGGGGGACAGAGTAGGTGCTCCTTATGGCTACACCTTC
cdr3_aa: CASSLGDRVGAPYGYTF

d_call: NA
cdr3_length: 16
clone_size: NA
v_call: TRBV12-3/TRBV12-4
j_call: TRBJ1-1
cdr3_nt: TGTGCCAGCAGTTTAGTCGTCGGGGGAGATCGCACTGAAGCTTTCTTT
cdr3_aa: CASSLVVGGDRTEAFF

d_call: TRBD1
cdr3_length: 14
clone_size: NA
v_call: TRBV10-3
j_call: TRBJ1-1
cdr3_nt: TGTGCCATCAGTTCCGGGACAGGGATCGCTGAAGCTTTCTTT
cdr3_aa: CAISSGTGIAEAFF

d_call: NA
cdr3_length: 14
clone_size: few
v_call: TRBV5-1
j_call: TRBJ2-2
cdr3_nt: TGCGCCAGCACCTGGGTCCAGGGATACGGGGAGCTGTTTTTT
cdr3_aa: CASTWVQGYGELFF

d_call: NA
cdr3_length: 12
clone_size: few
v_call: TRBV20-1
j_call: TRBJ1-2
cdr3_nt: TGCAGTGCTCGGAGGGACGGATATGGCTACACCTTC
cdr3_aa: CSARRDGYGYTF

d_call: NA
cdr3_length: 11
clone_size: few
v_call: TRBV28
j_call: TRBJ2-7
cdr3_nt: TGTGCCAGCAGAGTGGCTGGGGAGCAGTACTTC
cdr3_aa: CASRVAGEQYF

d_call: NA
cdr3_length: 15
clone_size: few
v_call: TRBV7-2
j_call: TRBJ1-4
cdr3_nt: TGTGCCAGCAGGACATCAGGGTTCGGTAATGAAAAACTGTTTTTT
cdr3_aa: CASRTSGFGNEKLFF

d_call: NA
cdr3_length: 13
clone_size: few
v_call: TRBV3-1
j_call: TRBJ1-1
cdr3_nt: TGTGCCAGCGCCGGGCAGGGATCCACTGAAGCTTTCTTT
cdr3_aa: CASAGQGSTEAFF

d_call: NA
cdr3_length: 14
clone_size: NA
v_call: TRBV6-1
j_call: TRBJ2-1
cdr3_nt: TGTGCCAGCAGTGAACTAGGGACCTACAATGAGCAGTTCTTC
cdr3_aa: CASSELGTYNEQFF

d_call: TRBD1
cdr3_length: 12
clone_size: NA
v_call: TRBV27
j_call: TRBJ1-6
cdr3_nt: TGTGCCAGCCGGGACAGCCTTTCACCCCTCCACTTT
cdr3_aa: CASRDSLSPLHF

d_call: NA
cdr3_length: 16
clone_size: once
v_call: TRBV27
j_call: TRBJ2-2
cdr3_nt: TGTGCCAGCAGTTTTTTCGGGGGCGCGTCCCCCGGGGAGCTGTTTTTT
cdr3_aa: CASSFFGGASPGELFF

d_call: NA
cdr3_length: 12
clone_size: NA
v_call: TRBV4-1
j_call: TRBJ2-1
cdr3_nt: TGTGCCAGCAGCTGCGGTTTGGATGAGCAGTTCTTC
cdr3_aa: CASSCGLDEQFF